A single sample is the source of the 8 T cell receptor beta chains below, sequenced in a study of cytomegalovirus exposure and HLA in healthy donors. With 60 Vbeta and 13 Jbeta primers, the PCR was carried out. TCRdb keeps only in-frame clones here, not all; method: immunoSEQ multiplex PCR. The data contain about 140,000 clones, 75% to 85% of them singletons. The specimen was PBMCs. The receptor source for this set is a female donor in good health and CMV-seronegative.

On this clone: One end of the junction does not line up with germline, which may come from a read error. The J gene is TRBJ2-5, the V gene TRBV7-7; D might be TRBD1 (7 bases). CDR1 is SSHAT, CDR2 FNYEAQ, per germline (reference sequence). This CDR3 spans 16 amino acids. The DNA of the CDR3 is TGTGCTAGCAGCTTAGGAGGCGCAGGGGGAGGAGAGACCCAGTACTTC. This codes for CASSLGGAGGGETQYF.

The V and J genes are TRBV5-8 and TRBJ1-5; 9 bases are a match to TRBD1. Unmatched junction bases numbered 3, after V lost 1 base and J lost 4 bases. This CDR3 is 15 amino acids long. Per the germline V gene, CDR1 is SGHTS and CDR2 is YDEGEE. The CDR3 DNA reads as TGTGCCAGCAGCTTGTGGGGGACAGGGAATCAGCCCCAGCATTTT. This codes for CASSLWGTGNQPQHF.

The chain links TRBV14 to TRBJ2-7; no reliable D call. Trimming left V 4 bases short and J 7 bases short, with 11 bases between. Germline CDR1 reads SGHDN; CDR2 reads FVKESK. CDR3 length: 12 amino acids. This CDR3 reads CASSPATREQYF. CDR3 nucleotides: TGTGCCAGCAGCCCGGCCACGAGGGAGCAGTACTTC.

The chain has TRBV11-2 and TRBJ2-3, with 7 nucleotides matching TRBD2. Germline CDR1 SGHAT, CDR2 FQNNGV. The ends lost 5 bases at V and 6 bases at J; junction bases unmatched: 5. The CDR3 is made up of 13 amino acids. This chain's CDR3 is CASSLEGGDTQYF. The CDR3, as DNA: TGTGCCAGCAGCCTGGAGGGAGGGGATACGCAGTATTTT.

This chain uses TRBV5-1 with TRBJ2-1, with a tentative D call TRBD2 (6 bases). Between the trimmed V and J ends, which lost 0 bases and 10 bases, there was a span of 8 bases. CDR3 length equals 12 residues. Germline CDR1 SGHRS, CDR2 YFSETQ. In DNA form, the CDR3 reads TGCGCCAGCAGCTTGGCACGGGGGGAGCAGTTCTTC. This gives the protein CASSLARGEQFF.

The CDR3 DNA sequence: TGTGCCAGCAGCCTCGGGGGGGCAGCAGATACGCAGTATTTT. Encoded protein: CASSLGGAADTQYF. The rearrangement links TRBV2 to TRBJ2-3; TRBD2 aligns across 8 bases. After removal of 6 bases from V and 4 bases from J, the junction contained 6 bases not matched to a gene. The V gene's germline CDR1 is SNHLY and CDR2 FYNNEI. The CDR3 runs 14 residues.

V usage is TRBV2 and J usage is TRBJ2-5, with a possible D match to TRBD1 (6 bases). V was pared by 10 bases and J by 5 bases, with 17 bases between. CDR3 length equals 13 residues. The germline V gene has CDR1 SNHLY and CDR2 FYNNEI. CDR3 bases: TGTGCCACCAGGGCCGACAGGCAGGAGACCCAGTACTTC. Amino acid sequence: CATRADRQETQYF.

This clone was seen repeatedly, ten times or more. The chain uses TRBV11-2 and TRBJ2-1; a possible D gene is TRBD2 (6 bases). The CDR3 contains 15 residues. Germline V CDR1 and CDR2: SGHAT, FQNNGV. The germline V and J ends were trimmed by 2 bases and 2 bases, with 10 bases remaining between them. In nucleotides, the CDR3 is TGTGCCAGCAGCTTAATGTCGGGAGCCTACAATGAGCAGTTCTTC. It translates to CASSLMSGAYNEQFF.